The TCR beta chain under discussion was sequenced for a study of T cell responses to AZD1222 COVID-19 vaccine. Points on this clone: Antigen specificity is unknown. Compared with germline, one end of the junction differs, possibly owing to a read error.

The study's findings and limits: At baseline, just six or seven AZD1222 recipients tested seropositive.

The repertoire was sequenced with immunoSEQ multiplex PCR; TCRdb's copy has only in-frame clones and lacks some. Of 150,000 or so clones detected, 90% to 95% appear once; the ten largest clones hold 1.4% to 1.5%. Germline V lookup: CDR1 ENHRY, CDR2 SYGVKD. The CDR3 runs 13 residues. The material sequenced was peripheral blood, taken on day 0 of AZD1222 vaccination. The source is an adult in good health. The V call is TRBV10-3, the J call TRBJ2-7; 10 bases are a match to TRBD1. This CDR3 reads CAISESDRDRGDF. In DNA form, the CDR3 reads TGTGCCATCAGTGAGTCCGATCGGGACAGGGGAGACTTC.